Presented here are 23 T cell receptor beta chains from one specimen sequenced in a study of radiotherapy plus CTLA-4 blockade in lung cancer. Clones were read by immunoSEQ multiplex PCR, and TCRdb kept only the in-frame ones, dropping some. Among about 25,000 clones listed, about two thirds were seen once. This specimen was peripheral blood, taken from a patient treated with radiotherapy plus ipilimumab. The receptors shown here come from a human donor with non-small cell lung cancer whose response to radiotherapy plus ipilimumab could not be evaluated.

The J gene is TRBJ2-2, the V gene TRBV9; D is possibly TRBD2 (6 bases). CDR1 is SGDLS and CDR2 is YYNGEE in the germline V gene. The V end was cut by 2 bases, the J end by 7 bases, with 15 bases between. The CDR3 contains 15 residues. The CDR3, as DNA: TGTGCCAGCAGCGTCTTCGCAGGCGGGGACGGGGAGCTGTTTTTT. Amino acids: CASSVFAGGDGELFF. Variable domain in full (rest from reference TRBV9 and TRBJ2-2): DSGVTQTPKHLITATGQRVTLRCSPRSGDLSVYWYQQSLDQGLQFLIQYYNGEERAKGNILERFSAQQFPDLHSELNLSSLELGDSALYFCASSVFAGGDGELFFGEGSRLTVL.

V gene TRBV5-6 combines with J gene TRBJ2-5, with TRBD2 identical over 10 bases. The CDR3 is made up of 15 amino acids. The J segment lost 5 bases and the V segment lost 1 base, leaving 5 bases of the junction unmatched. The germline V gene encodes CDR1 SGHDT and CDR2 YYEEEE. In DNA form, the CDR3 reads TGTGCCAGCAGCTTGCCTAGCGGGAGTCGTGAGACCCAGTACTTC. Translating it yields CASSLPSGSRETQYF.

The CDR3 spells CASRGLAVGGTQYF. The CDR3 DNA sequence: TGTGCCAGCAGAGGACTAGCGGTTGGGGGGACGCAGTATTTT. The chain is built from TRBV6-6 and TRBJ2-3, with 10 bases that match TRBD2. J lost 9 bases, V lost 6 bases, and 9 bases had no gene match. This CDR3 is 14 amino acids long. From germline, CDR1 is MNHNY and CDR2 SVGAGI (reference sequence).

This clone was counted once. The CDR3: CASSLGDRVISTDTQYF. The CDR3 nucleotides are TGTGCCAGCAGCTTAGGGGACAGGGTGATTAGCACAGATACGCAGTATTTT. The chain couples TRBV11-2 to TRBJ2-3; TRBD1 matches at 9 bases. With V trimmed by 1 base and J by 0 bases, 5 bases remained unmatched. The CDR3 covers 17 residues. Germline V gene lookup returns CDR1 SGHAT and CDR2 FQNNGV.

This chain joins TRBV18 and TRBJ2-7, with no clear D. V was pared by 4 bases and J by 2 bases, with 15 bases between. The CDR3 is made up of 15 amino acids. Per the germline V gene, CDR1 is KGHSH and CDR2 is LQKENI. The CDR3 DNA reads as TGTGCCAGCTCACAAGACCAGGCGCCAACCTACGAGCAGTACTTC. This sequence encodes CASSQDQAPTYEQYF.

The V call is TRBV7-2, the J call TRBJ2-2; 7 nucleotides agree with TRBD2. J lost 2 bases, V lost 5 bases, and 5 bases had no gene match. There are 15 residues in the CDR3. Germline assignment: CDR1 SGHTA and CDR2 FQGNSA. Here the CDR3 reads CASSRGSPNTGELFF. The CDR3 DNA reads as TGTGCCAGCAGCCGCGGGAGCCCAAACACCGGGGAGCTGTTTTTT.

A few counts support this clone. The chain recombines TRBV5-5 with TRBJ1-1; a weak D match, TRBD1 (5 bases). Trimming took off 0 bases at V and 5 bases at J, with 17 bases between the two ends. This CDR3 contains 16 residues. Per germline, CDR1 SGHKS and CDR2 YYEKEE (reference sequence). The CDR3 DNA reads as TGTGCCAGCAGCTTGGCTCAGGGTCGGGGAGGGACTGAAGCTTTCTTT. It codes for CASSLAQGRGGTEAFF.

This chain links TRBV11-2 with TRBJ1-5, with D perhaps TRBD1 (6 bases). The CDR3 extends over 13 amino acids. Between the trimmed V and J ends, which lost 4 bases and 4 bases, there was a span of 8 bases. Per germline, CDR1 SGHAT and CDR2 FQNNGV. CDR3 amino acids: CASSWQGNQPQHF. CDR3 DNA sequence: TGTGCCAGCAGCTGGCAGGGGAATCAGCCCCAGCATTTT.

As DNA, the CDR3 is TGCGCCAGCAGCCAGACAGGGGCAGGGCAGCCCCAGCATTTT. Its translation is CASSQTGAGQPQHF. The rearrangement joins TRBV4-1 to TRBJ1-5; TRBD1 matches 8 bases. Germline values: CDR1 MGHRA, CDR2 YSYEKL. The CDR3 is 14 amino acids. Unmatched junction bases numbered 5, after V lost 3 bases and J lost 7 bases.

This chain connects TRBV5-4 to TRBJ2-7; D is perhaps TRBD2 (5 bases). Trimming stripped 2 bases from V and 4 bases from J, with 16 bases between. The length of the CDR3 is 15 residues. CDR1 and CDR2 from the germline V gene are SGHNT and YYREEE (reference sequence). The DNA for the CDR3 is TGTGCCAGCAGCTTAGAGGGAGCCCGTTCATACGAGCAGTACTTC. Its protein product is CASSLEGARSYEQYF.

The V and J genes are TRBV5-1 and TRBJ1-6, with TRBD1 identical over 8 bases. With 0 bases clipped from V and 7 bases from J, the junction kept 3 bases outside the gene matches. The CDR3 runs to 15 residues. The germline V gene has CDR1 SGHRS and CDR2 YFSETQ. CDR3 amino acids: CASSLGTGTNSPLHF. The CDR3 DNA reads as TGCGCCAGCAGCTTGGGGACAGGGACCAATTCACCCCTCCACTTT.

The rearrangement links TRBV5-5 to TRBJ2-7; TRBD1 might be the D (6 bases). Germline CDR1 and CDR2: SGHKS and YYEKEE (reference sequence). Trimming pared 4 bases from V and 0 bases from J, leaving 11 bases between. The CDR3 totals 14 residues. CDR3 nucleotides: TGTGCCAGCAGCGTGTGGGACACCTCCTACGAGCAGTACTTC. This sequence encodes CASSVWDTSYEQYF.

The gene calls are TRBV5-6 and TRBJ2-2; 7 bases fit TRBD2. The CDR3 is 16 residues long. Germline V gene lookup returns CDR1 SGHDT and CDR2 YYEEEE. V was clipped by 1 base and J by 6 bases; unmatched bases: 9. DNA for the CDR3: TGTGCCAGCAGCTTGTTCAGCGGGACTGGAGCCGGGGAGCTGTTTTTT. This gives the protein CASSLFSGTGAGELFF.

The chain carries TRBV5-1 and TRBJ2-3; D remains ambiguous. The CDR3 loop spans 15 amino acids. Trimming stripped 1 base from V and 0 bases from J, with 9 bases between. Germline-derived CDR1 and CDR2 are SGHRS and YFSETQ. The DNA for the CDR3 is TGCGCCAGCAGCTTGTTCAGGCCTAGCACAGATACGCAGTATTTT. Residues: CASSLFRPSTDTQYF.

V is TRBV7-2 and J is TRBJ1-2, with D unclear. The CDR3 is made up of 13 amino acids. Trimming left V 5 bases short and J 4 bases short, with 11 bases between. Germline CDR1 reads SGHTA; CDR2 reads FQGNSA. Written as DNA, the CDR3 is TGTGCCAGCAGCCCACAGAGCCGCTATGGCTACACCTTC. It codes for CASSPQSRYGYTF.

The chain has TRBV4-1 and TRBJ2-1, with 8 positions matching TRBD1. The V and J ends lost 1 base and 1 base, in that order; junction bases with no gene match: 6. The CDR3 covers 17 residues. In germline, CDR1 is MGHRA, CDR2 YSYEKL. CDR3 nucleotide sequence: TGCGCCAGCAGCCAAGGACGATGGGACAGGTCCTACAATGAGCAGTTCTTC. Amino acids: CASSQGRWDRSYNEQFF.

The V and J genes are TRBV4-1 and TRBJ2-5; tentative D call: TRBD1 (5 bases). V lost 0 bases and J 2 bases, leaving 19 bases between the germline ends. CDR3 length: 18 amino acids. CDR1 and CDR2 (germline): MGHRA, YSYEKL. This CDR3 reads CASSQDNVWGGIQETQYF. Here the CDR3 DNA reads TGCGCCAGCAGCCAAGATAACGTTTGGGGCGGCATTCAAGAGACCCAGTACTTC.

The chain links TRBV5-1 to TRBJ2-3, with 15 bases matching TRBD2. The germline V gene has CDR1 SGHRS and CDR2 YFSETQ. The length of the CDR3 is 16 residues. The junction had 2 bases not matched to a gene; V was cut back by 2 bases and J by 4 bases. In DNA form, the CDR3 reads TGCGCCAGCAGCTTCGGACTAGCGGGAGGGCCAGATACGCAGTATTTT. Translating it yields CASSFGLAGGPDTQYF.

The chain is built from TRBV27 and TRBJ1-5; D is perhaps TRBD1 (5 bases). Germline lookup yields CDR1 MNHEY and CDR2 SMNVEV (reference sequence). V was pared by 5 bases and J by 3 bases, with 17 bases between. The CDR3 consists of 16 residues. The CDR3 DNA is TGTGCCAGCAGTCCAACCAGGGTGACCCACAATCAGCCCCAGCATTTT. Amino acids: CASSPTRVTHNQPQHF.

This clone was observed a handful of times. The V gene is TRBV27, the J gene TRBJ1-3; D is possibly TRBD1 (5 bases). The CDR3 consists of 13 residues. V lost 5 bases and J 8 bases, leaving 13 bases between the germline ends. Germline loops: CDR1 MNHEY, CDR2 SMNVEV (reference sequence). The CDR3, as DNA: TGTGCCAGCAGTGAACAGGCCCGGGACACCATATATTTT. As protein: CASSEQARDTIYF.

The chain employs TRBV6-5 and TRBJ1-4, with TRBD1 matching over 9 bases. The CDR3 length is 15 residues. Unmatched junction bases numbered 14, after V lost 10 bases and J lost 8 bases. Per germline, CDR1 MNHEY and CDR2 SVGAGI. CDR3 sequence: CATKPPGTGREKLFF. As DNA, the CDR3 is TGTGCCACCAAACCCCCGGGGACAGGGCGGGAAAAACTGTTTTTT.

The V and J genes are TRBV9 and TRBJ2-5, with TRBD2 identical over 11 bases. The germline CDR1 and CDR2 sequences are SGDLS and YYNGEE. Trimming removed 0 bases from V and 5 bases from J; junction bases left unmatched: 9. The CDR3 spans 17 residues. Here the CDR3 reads CASSVAGLAGRGETQYF. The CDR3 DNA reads TGTGCCAGCAGCGTAGCAGGACTAGCGGGCCGAGGGGAGACCCAGTACTTC.

The CDR3 protein is CASSGIPGTSGDNEQFF. DNA for the CDR3: TGTGCCAGCAGTGGAATTCCGGGGACTAGCGGCGACAATGAGCAGTTCTTC. The chain carries TRBV6-1 and TRBJ2-1; 11 positions agree with TRBD2. This CDR3 is 17 amino acids long. The ends lost 4 bases at V and 5 bases at J; junction bases unmatched: 10. Germline CDR1 MNHNS, CDR2 SASEGT.